This T cell receptor (beta chain) was sequenced for a study of blood T cell repertoires in COVID-19 (dated by TCRdb to between 2020 and 2021). A note on the overall study: Samples from collaborators originated in the United States, Italy and Spain and spanned both the acute and convalescent phases of COVID-19. The repertoires were released in a freely available public database meant as a resource for research on the immune response to SARS-CoV-2. The prospective study material was composed of cDNA or gDNA derived from T cells, B-cell-depleted T cells, or PBMCs. HLA class I and class II types, where available, came from metadata supplied by the sample provider rather than from assay-based typing. The samples were drawn from the first 160 participants of the ongoing ImmuneRACE study and from roughly 1,300 subjects provided by 6 global collaborators. The sample metadata nearly always contained a de-identified subject ID, COVID-19 status, age in years and sex. The dataset comprised deeply sampled blood TCRbeta repertoires from subjects exposed to, actively infected with, or recovered from COVID-19. Broader findings and caveats from the paper: How much clinical and demographic metadata was included differed by source and by participant, and the metadata was provided uncurated.

The germline ends are 11 bases apart after V is trimmed by 4 bases and J by 2 bases. The germline V gene provides CDR1 WSHSY and CDR2 SAAADI. The CDR3 holds 14 amino acids from the cysteine to the phenylalanine. Left in the record is the CDR3 DNA by itself, 42 bases read in frame from the first base. The collaborating institutions used their own protocols to collect whole blood in K2EDTA tubes. Collaborator samples were shipped for TCRbeta analysis as frozen whole blood, isolated PBMCs, or DNA extracted from either sample type. TCRbeta CDR3 regions were amplified from genomic DNA using the immunoSEQ Assay, a bias-controlled multiplex PCR. Per the original workflow: Within the assay, amplification of reference gene primers was used to estimate how many nucleated cells each sample contained. Sequence reads were collapsed and filtered to measure the absolute abundance of every unique TCRbeta CDR3 rearrangement. For each sample, productive Simpson clonality was calculated by taking the square root of Simpson's diversity index across productive rearrangements. As stored in TCRdb, this immuneACCESS dataset retains in-frame rearrangements with V and J assigned. A fraction of the clones does not appear; measured against another copy, unresolved V genes explain less than half of the discrepancy, and the remainder lacks a known reason. That table is the source of V, J and clone size, and D and trimming were worked out from the DNA. The sample has roughly 120,000 clones on record, 83% of them singletons. The leading ten clones occupy 2% to 2.5% of the sample.

Points on this clone: Its target antigen remains unknown. No much larger clonotype is one base removed from it; base qualities were not supplied.

The sequence joins TRBV10-2 to TRBJ2-5; tentative D gene TRBD2, with 5 bases matching. Sequenced: peripheral blood. The sequence was obtained from a man under 40 with acute or convalescent COVID-19. The DNA sequence follows: TGCGCCAGCAGTGGGACTTTCGCGCAAGAGACCCAGTACTTC. This encodes CASSGTFAQETQYF.